Below, one T cell receptor (beta chain) is given with its context. This sample was included in a study of shared clonotypes between healthy human individuals. V lost 8 bases to trimming and J lost 4 bases, with 14 bases between them. Germline CDR1 reads SEHNR; CDR2 reads FQNEAQ (reference sequence). The length of the CDR3 is 13 residues. Produced via immunoSEQ multiplex PCR; TCRdb's table is partial and in-frame only. This sample has some 2,000,000 clones, with approximately 94% found just once. CD4+ cells underwent separation, giving CD45RA+ naive and CD45RA-negative memory subsets. The sequenced sample was naive CD4+ T cells sorted from blood. Subset meaning: CD45RA+ positively selected. The TCR comes from a young man in good health. The chain links TRBV7-9 to TRBJ2-5; no definite D call. The CDR3 region has the DNA TGTGCCAGCTCTAGGAGAAACGGAGAGACCCAGTACTTC. Amino acid sequence: CASSRRNGETQYF.